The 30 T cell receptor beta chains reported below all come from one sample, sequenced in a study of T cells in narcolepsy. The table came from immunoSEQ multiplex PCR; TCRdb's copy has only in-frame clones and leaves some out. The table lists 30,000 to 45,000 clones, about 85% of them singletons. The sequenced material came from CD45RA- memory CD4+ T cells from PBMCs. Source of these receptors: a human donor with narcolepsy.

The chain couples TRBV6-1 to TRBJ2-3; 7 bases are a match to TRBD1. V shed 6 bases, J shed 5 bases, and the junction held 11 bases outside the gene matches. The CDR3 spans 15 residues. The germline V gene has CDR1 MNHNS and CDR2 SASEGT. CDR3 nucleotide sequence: TGTGCCAGCAGACGGACGGTTTCAGGGGGAGATACGCAGTATTTT. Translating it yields CASRRTVSGGDTQYF.

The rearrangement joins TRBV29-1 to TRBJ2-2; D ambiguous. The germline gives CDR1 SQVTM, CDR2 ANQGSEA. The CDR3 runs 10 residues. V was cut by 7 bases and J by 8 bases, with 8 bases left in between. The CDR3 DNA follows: TGCAGCGCTTTCACGGGGGAGCTGTTTTTT. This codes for CSAFTGELFF.

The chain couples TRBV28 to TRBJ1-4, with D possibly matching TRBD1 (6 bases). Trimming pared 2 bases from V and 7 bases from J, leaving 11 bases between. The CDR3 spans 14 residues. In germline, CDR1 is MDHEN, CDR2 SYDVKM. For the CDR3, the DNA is TGTGCCAGCAGTTTACGAGGGGGTGCTGAAAAACTGTTTTTT. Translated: CASSLRGGAEKLFF.

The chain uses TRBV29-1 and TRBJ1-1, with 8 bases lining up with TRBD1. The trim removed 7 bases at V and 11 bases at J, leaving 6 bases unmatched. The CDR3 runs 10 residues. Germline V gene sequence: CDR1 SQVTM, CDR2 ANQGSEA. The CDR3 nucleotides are TGCAGCGGGAAGACAGGGGACGCTTTCTTT. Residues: CSGKTGDAFF.

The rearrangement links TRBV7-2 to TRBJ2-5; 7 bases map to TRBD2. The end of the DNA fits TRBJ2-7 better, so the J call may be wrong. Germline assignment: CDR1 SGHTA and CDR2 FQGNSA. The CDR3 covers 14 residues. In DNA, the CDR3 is TGTGCCAGCAGCTCGACCGGGAGGTACTACGAGCAGTACTTC. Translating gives CASSSTGRYYEQYF.

CDR3 sequence: CASSDLNGGMGEAFF. The CDR3 DNA reads as TGTGCCAGCAGTGATTTGAATGGGGGGATGGGTGAAGCTTTCTTT. The rearrangement joins TRBV6-1 to TRBJ1-1, with D possibly TRBD1 on 5 matching bases. Germline V gives CDR1 MNHNS, CDR2 SASEGT. CDR3 size: 15 residues. Between the trimmed V and J ends, which lost 3 bases and 7 bases, there was a span of 18 bases.

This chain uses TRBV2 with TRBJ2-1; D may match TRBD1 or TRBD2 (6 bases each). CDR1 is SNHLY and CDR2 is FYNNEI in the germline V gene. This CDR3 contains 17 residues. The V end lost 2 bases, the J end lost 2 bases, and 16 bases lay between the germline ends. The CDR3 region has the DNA TGTGCCAGCAGTGAAAATGGGGGGCCCACAGCCTACAATGAGCAGTTCTTC. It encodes CASSENGGPTAYNEQFF.

Written as DNA, the CDR3 is TGTGCCAGTAGTGGACAGATCACTGAAGCTTTCTTT. Protein: CASSGQITEAFF. This chain connects TRBV19 to TRBJ1-1; possible D gene TRBD1, 6 bases. Trimming pared 5 bases from V and 4 bases from J, leaving 8 bases between. CDR3 length: 12 amino acids. Germline V gene sequence: CDR1 LNHDA, CDR2 SQIVND (reference sequence).

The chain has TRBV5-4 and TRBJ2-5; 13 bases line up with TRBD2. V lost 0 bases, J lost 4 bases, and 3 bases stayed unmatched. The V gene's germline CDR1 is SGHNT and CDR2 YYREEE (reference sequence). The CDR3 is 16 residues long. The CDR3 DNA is TGTGCCAGCAGCTTGGTACTAGCGGGGGGGCTAGAGACCCAGTACTTC. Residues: CASSLVLAGGLETQYF. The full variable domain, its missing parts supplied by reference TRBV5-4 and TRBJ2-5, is ETGVTQSPTHLIKTRGQQVTLRCSSQSGHNTVSWYQQALGQGPQFIFQYYREEENGRGNFPPRFSGLQFPNYSSELNVNALELDDSALYLCASSLVLAGGLETQYFGPGTRLLVL.

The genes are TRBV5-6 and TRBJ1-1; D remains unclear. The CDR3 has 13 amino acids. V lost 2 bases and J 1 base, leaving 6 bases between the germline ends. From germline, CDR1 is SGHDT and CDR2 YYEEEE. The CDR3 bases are TGTGCCAGCAGCTTTGGCGGGAACACTGAAGCTTTCTTT. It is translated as CASSFGGNTEAFF.

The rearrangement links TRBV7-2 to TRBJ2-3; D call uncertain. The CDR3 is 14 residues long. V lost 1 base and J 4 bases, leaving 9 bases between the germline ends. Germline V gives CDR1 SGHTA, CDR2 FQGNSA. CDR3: CASSLELSPDTQYF. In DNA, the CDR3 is TGTGCCAGCAGCTTAGAACTGTCCCCAGATACGCAGTATTTT.

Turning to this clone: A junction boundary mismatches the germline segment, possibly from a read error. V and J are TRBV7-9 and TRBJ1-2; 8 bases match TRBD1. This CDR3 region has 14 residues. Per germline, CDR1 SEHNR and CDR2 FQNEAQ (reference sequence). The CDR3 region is CVSSLDQGARGYTF. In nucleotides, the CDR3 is TGTGTCAGCAGCTTGGACCAGGGGGCGCGAGGCTACACCTTC.

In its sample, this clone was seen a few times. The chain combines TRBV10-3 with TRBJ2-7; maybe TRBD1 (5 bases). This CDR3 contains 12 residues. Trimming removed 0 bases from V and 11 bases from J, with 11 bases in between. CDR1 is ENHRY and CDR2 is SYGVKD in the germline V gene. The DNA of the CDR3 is TGTGCCATCAGTGAGTCCAGGGATGCGGAGTACTTC. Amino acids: CAISESRDAEYF.

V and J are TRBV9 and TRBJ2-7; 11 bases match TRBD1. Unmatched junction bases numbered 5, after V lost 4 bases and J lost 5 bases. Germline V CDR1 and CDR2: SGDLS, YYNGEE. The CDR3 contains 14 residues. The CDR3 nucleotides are TGTGCCAGCAGCCAAGGACAGGGGGCCCACGAGCAGTACTTC. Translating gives CASSQGQGAHEQYF.

In nucleotides, the CDR3 is TGTGCCAGCAGCGCAGGGACGGCGAACACTGAAGCTTTCTTT. Its protein product is CASSAGTANTEAFF. The chain has TRBV7-2 and TRBJ1-1; TRBD1 is a possible D gene (5 bases). CDR3 length: 14 amino acids. V was cut by 5 bases and J by 1 base, with 11 bases left in between. Germline CDR1 reads SGHTA; CDR2 reads FQGNSA.

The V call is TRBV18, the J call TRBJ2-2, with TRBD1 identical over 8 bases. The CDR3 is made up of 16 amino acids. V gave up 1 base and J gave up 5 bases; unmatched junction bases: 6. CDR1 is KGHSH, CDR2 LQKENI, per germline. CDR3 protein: CASSPRGQGWTGELFF. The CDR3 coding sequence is TGTGCCAGCTCACCACGTGGACAGGGCTGGACCGGGGAGCTGTTTTTT.

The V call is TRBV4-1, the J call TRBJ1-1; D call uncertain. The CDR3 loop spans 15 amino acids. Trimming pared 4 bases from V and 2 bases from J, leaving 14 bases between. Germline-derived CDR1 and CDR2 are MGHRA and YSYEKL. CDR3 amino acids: CASSLGGGANTEAFF. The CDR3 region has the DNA TGCGCCAGCAGCCTCGGTGGCGGTGCTAACACTGAAGCTTTCTTT.

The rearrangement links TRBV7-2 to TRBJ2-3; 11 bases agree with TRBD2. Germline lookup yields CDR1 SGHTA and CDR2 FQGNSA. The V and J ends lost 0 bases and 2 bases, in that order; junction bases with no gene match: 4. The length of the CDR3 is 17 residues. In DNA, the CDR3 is TGTGCCAGCAGCTTAGCGGCTAGCGGGGGGCCCACAGATACGCAGTATTTT. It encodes CASSLAASGGPTDTQYF. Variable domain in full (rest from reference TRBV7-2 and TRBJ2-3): GAGVSQSPSNKVTEKGKDVELRCDPISGHTALYWYRQSLGQGLEFLIYFQGNSAPDKSGLPSDRFSAERTGGSVSTLTIQRTQQEDSAVYLCASSLAASGGPTDTQYFGPGTRLTVL.

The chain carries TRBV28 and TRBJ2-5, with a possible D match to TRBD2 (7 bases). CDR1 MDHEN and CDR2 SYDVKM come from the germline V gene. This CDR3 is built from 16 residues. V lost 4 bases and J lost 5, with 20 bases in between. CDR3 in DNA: TGTGCCAGCAGTTCCCGTGGGGGGGCGCTCAGGGAGACCCAGTACTTC. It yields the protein CASSSRGGALRETQYF.

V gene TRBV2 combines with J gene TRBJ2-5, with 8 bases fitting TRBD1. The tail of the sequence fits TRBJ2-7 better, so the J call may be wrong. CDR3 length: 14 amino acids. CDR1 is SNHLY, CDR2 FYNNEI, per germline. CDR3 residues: CASSPFRGPYEQYF. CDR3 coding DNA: TGTGCCAGTAGTCCATTCAGGGGGCCTTACGAGCAGTACTTC.

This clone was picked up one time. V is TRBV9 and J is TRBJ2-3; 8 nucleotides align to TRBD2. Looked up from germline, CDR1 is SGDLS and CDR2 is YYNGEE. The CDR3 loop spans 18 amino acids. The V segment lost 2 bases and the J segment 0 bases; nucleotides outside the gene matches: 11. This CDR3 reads CASSVVAGQQLSTDTQYF. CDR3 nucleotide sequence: TGTGCCAGCAGCGTTGTAGCGGGGCAACAATTGAGCACAGATACGCAGTATTTT.

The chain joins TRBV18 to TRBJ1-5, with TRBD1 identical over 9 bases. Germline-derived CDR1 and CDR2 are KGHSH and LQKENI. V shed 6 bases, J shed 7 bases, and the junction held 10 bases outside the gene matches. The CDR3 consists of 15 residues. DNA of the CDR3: TGTGCCAGCTCGCCTGGGACAGGGTACAACCAGCCCCAGCATTTT. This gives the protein CASSPGTGYNQPQHF.

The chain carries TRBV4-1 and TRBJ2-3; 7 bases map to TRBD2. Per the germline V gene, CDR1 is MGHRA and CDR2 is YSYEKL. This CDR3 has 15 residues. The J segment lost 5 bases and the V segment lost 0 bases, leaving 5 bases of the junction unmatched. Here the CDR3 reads CASSQDGGGRDTQYF. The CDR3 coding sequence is TGCGCCAGCAGCCAAGATGGGGGGGGACGAGATACGCAGTATTTT.

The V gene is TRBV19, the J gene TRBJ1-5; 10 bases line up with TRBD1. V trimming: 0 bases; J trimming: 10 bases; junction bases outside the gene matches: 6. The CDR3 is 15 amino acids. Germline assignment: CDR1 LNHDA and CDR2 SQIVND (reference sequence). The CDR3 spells CASSIEGQGGIPQHF. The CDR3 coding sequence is TGTGCCAGTAGTATAGAAGGACAGGGGGGGATCCCCCAGCATTTT.

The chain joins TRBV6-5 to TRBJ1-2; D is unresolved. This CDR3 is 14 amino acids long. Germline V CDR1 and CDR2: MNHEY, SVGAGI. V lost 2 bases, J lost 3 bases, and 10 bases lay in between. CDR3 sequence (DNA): TGTGCCAGCAGTTACGGCAGGACTCACTATGGCTACACCTTC. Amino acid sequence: CASSYGRTHYGYTF.

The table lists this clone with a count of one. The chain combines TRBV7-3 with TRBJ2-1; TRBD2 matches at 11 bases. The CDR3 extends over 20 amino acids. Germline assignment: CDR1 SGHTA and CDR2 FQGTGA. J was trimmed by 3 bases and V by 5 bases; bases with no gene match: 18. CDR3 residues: CASSPLVLAGGRNFYNEQFF. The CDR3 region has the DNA TGTGCCAGCAGCCCCCTGGTTTTAGCGGGGGGGCGAAACTTCTACAATGAGCAGTTCTTC.

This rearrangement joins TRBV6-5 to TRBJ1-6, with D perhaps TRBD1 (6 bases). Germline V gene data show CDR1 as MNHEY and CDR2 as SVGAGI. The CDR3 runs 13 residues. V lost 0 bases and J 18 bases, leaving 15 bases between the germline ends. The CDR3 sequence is CASSYSSGARPHF. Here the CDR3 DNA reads TGTGCCAGCAGTTACTCGTCGGGGGCGCGACCCCACTTT.

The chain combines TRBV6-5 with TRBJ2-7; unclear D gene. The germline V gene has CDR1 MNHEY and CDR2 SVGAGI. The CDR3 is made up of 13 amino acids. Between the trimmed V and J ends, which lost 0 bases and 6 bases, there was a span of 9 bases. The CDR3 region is CASSYSTGVEQYF. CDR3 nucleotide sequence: TGTGCCAGCAGTTACTCTACTGGTGTCGAGCAGTACTTC.

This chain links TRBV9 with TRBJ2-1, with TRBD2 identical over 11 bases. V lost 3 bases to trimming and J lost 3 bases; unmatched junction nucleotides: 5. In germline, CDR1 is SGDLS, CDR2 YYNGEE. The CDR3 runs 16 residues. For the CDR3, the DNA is TGTGCCAGCAGCGCTTCGACTAGCGGGGTCTACAATGAGCAGTTCTTC. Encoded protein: CASSASTSGVYNEQFF.

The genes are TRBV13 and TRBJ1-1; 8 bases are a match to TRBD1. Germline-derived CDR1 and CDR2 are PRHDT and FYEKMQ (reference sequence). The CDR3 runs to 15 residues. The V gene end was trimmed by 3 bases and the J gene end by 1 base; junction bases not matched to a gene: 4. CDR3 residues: CASSLAGGRNTEAFF. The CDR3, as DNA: TGTGCCAGCAGCTTGGCAGGGGGCAGGAACACTGAAGCTTTCTTT.